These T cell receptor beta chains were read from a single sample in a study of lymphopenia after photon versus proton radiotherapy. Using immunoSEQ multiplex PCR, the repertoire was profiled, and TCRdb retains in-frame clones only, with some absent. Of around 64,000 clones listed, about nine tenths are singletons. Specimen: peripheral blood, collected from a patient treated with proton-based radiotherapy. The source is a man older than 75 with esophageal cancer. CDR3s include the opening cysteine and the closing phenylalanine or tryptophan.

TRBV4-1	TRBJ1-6	CASSQDPLRFSPLHF
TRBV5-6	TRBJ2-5	CASSLGPRGVQETQYF
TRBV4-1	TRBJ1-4	CASSQDRTGGRELFF
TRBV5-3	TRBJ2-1	CARSTDRGPPFSYNEQFF
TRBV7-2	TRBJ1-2	CASSSRGGDGYTF
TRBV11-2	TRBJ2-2	CASSFVGYGTGELFF
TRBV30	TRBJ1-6	CAWSTGQGISPLHF
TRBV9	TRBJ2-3	CASSISPSTDTQYF
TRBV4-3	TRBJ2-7	CASSQGTSGYEQYF
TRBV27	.	CASSQTLAGAGEQYF
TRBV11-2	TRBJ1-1	CASSLNGQPNTEAFF
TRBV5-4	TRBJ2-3	CASSPRGGTDTQYF
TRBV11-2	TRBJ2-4	CASSPRDIQYF
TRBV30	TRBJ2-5	CAWVQGAQETQYF
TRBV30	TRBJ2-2	CAWKTGYNTGELFF
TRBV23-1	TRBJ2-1	CASSQSFLGQGRSYNEQFF
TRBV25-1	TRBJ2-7	CASSVRGVYEQYF
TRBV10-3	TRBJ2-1	CAISTGTGINEQFF
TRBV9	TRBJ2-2	CASSVDSGAGELFF
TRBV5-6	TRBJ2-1	CASSKISGRGVNEQFF
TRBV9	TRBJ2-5	CASSPRMQETQYF
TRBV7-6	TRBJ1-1	CASSLERPGTMNTEAFF
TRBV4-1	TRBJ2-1	CASSQDEQSTPQFF
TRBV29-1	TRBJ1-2	CSVEGPGDNYGYTF
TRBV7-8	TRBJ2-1	CASSLGIGREVYNEQFF
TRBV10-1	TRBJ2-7	CASSAGGQPYEQYF
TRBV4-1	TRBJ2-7	CASSPGTVAYEQYF
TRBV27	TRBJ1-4	CASSRNEKLFF
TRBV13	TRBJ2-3	CATGRRGSDTQYF
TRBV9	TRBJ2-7	CASSVGPGTNYEQYF
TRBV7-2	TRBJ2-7	CASSFSELGEQYF
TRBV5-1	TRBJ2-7	CASSLVGQGYEQYF
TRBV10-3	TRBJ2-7	CAISTPQWGPYEQYF
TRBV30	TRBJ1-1	CAWRIAFTEAFF
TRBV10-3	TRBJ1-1	CAISETPPGTAMNTEAFF
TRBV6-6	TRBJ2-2	CAETGTDTGELFF
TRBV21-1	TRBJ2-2	CASSIATYSNTGELFF
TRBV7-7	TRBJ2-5	CASARNRGAETQYF
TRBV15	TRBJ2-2	CATSRWTGNTGELFF
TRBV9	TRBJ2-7	CASSVETSGRAGSEQYF
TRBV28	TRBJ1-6	CASSSPGRGGSPLHF
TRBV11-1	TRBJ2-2	CASSTGLAVNTGELFF
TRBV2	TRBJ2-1	CASSWTGEEVTWTYEQFF
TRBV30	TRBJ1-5	CAYQKGRNGQPQHF
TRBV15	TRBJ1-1	CATGLMNTEAFF
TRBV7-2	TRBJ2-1	CASSSSGVGEQFF
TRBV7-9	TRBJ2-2	CASSLDLHAGELFF
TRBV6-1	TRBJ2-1	CASKLRLAGYNEQFF
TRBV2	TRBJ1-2	CASSEGGRGTWGYTF
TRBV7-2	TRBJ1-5	CASSLDGGGNQPQHF
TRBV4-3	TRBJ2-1	CASSQVNINEQFF
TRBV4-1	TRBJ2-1	CASSQQDFRSEQFF
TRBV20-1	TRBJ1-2	CSASHPDGYTF
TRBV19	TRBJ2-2	CASSMEVTGELFF